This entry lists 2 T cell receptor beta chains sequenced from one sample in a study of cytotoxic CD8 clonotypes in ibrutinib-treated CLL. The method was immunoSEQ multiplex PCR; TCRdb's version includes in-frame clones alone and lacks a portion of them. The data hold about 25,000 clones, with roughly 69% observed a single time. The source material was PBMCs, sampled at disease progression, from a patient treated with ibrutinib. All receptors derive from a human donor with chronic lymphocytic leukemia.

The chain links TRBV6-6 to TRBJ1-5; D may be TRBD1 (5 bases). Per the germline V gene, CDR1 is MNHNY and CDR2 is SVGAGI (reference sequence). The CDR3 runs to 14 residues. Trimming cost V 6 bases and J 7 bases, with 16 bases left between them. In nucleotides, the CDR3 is TGTGCCAGCAGCCCCATCGGGGGGGGACAGCCCCAGCATTTT. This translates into CASSPIGGGQPQHF.

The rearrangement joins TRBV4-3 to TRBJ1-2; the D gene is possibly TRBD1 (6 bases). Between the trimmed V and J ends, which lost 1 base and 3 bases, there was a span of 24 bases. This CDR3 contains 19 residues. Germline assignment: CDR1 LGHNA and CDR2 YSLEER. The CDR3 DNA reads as TGCGCCAGCAGCCAAGGGATTTTCAGGGGCCCCACAGGAGACTATGGCTACACCTTC. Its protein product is CASSQGIFRGPTGDYGYTF.